This passage covers 23 T cell receptor beta chains from one sample sequenced in a study of Graves' ophthalmopathy and Graves' hyperthyroidism. Amplification of TCR beta CDR3 regions used RNA transcripts. HTBI primers served in a first-round RT-PCR, which a second-round multiplex PCR followed. From the multiplex PCR reads, TCRdb called clonotypes with MiXCR, one entry per CDR3 protein. Of 680,000 or so distinct CDR3 sequences listed, 22% are singletons. The sequenced material came from peripheral blood. These TCRs come from a young woman with stable Graves' hyperthyroidism. Some clones in this sample may be carry-over from other donors' samples.

Only a few counts were recorded for this clonotype. The chain carries TRBV19 and TRBJ1-5, with a possible D match to TRBD1 (5 bases). Deletions cut 8 bases from V and 7 bases from J, with 12 bases between. This CDR3 spans 12 amino acids. CDR1 and CDR2 (germline): LNHDA, SQIVND (reference sequence). CDR3 bases: TGTGCCAGTTATGGGGGTAGGCAGCCCCAGCATTTT. As protein: CASYGGRQPQHF.

The CDR3 DNA sequence: TGCAGTGCTAGCCCCCCGACCGGGACAGGGTTAAACACTGAAGCTTTCTTT. Translated: CSASPPTGTGLNTEAFF. The rearrangement links TRBV20-1 to TRBJ1-1; TRBD1 agrees at 9 bases. The germline V gene encodes CDR1 DFQATT and CDR2 SNEGSKA (reference sequence). After removal of 3 bases from V and 2 bases from J, the junction contained 13 bases not matched to a gene. CDR3 length equals 17 residues.

Sample share makes this clonotype medium-sized. V and J are TRBV28 and TRBJ2-5; 12 nucleotides align to TRBD2. CDR1 and CDR2 from the germline V gene are MDHEN and SYDVKM. J gave up 2 bases and V 6 bases, and 7 bases lay outside the gene matches. This CDR3 spans 16 amino acids. For the CDR3, the DNA is TGTGCCAGCAGGTCACTAGCGGGGGGTCATCAAGAGACCCAGTACTTC. Translating it yields CASRSLAGGHQETQYF. Supplemented by reference TRBV28 and TRBJ2-5, the full variable domain reads DVKVTQSSRYLVKRTGEKVFLECVQDMDHENMFWYRQDPGLGLRLIYFSYDVKMKEKGDIPEGYSVSREKKERFSLILESASTNQTSMYLCASRSLAGGHQETQYFGPGTRLLVL.

The sample holds many counts of this clonotype. This sequence joins TRBV9 and TRBJ1-2, with D hard to call. Germline-derived CDR1 and CDR2 are SGDLS and YYNGEE. CDR3 size: 13 residues. The V end was cut by 4 bases, the J end by 1 base, with 8 bases between. In nucleotides, the CDR3 is TGTGCCAGCAGCACGCCCAGTAACTATGGCTACACCTTC. This sequence encodes CASSTPSNYGYTF.

This clonotype appeared many times. The chain couples TRBV10-3 to TRBJ1-1; 7 positions agree with TRBD1. With 5 bases clipped from V and 5 bases from J, the junction kept 5 bases outside the gene matches. This CDR3 has 13 residues. Germline lookup yields CDR1 ENHRY and CDR2 SYGVKD. CDR3 residues: CAISKPRGTEAFF. The DNA of the CDR3 is TGTGCCATCAGTAAGCCCAGGGGGACTGAAGCTTTCTTT.

This clonotype was detected many times. The rearrangement joins TRBV12-3 or TRBV12-4 to TRBJ2-5, with 8 bases matching TRBD2. Trimming removed 5 bases from V and 5 bases from J; junction bases left unmatched: 10. The CDR3 loop spans 15 amino acids. CDR3 nucleotide sequence: TGTGCCAGCAGTCCACCGGGGGGGGGGCGCGAGACCCAGTACTTC. This sequence encodes CASSPPGGGRETQYF.

This clonotype has ten or more counts. The chain uses TRBV7-9 and TRBJ2-2; D ambiguous. The CDR3 length is 12 residues. The germline V gene encodes CDR1 SEHNR and CDR2 FQNEAQ (reference sequence). The CDR3 loop reads CASGLDTGELFF. The DNA for the CDR3 is TGTGCTAGTGGTTTAGACACCGGGGAGCTGTTTTTT.

Many counts were recorded for this clonotype. The chain is built from TRBV15 and TRBJ2-5, with 7 nucleotides matching TRBD2. The ends lost 2 bases at V and 3 bases at J; junction bases unmatched: 0. The CDR3 length is 13 residues. Germline V gene data show CDR1 as LNHNV and CDR2 as YYDKDF (reference sequence). The CDR3 spells CATSRLAEETQYF. CDR3 in DNA: TGTGCCACCAGCAGACTAGCGGAAGAGACCCAGTACTTC.

J is TRBJ2-7 and V is TRBV4-2, with 12 bases fitting TRBD2. V trimming: 1 base; J trimming: 1 base; junction bases outside the gene matches: 5. CDR1 is LGHNA and CDR2 is YNFKEQ in the germline V gene. The CDR3 consists of 17 residues. CDR3 in DNA: TGTGCCAGCAGCCAAGGGACTAGCGGGGACCTTTCCTACGAGCAGTACTTC. It specifies CASSQGTSGDLSYEQYF.

The table lists this clonotype with many counts. The rearrangement uses TRBV24-1 and TRBJ1-1; no clear D. V lost 6 bases, J lost 5 bases, and 24 bases lay in between. Germline CDR1 is KGHDR and CDR2 is SFDVKD. The CDR3 totals 17 residues. The DNA of the CDR3 is TGTGCCACCAGTCTCCTCGCCCCAGAGAAATATGGAACTGAAGCTTTCTTT. Its protein is CATSLLAPEKYGTEAFF.

The rearrangement links TRBV27 to TRBJ1-2, with TRBD1 matching over 11 bases. Germline V lookup: CDR1 MNHEY, CDR2 SMNVEV (reference sequence). The CDR3 totals 15 residues. Trimming removed 4 bases from V and 5 bases from J; junction bases left unmatched: 6. CDR3 DNA: TGTGCCAGCAGTTCCGAAAGGGACAGGGGGTATGGCTACACCTTC. Translating it yields CASSSERDRGYGYTF.

The chain couples TRBV2 to TRBJ1-4, with 7 bases lining up with TRBD1. The CDR3 runs to 13 residues. V gave up 1 base and J gave up 10 bases; unmatched junction bases: 3. Germline V gene data show CDR1 as SNHLY and CDR2 as FYNNEI. The DNA for the CDR3 is TGTGCCAGCAGTGAAGGGACAGGAGGAAAACTGTTTTTT. It yields the protein CASSEGTGGKLFF. Filled out from reference TRBV2 and TRBJ1-4, the complete variable domain reads EPEVTQTPSHQVTQMGQEVILRCVPISNHLYFYWYRQILGQKVEFLVSFYNNEISEKSEIFDDQFSVERPDGSNFTLKIRSTKLEDSAMYFCASSEGTGGKLFFGSGTQLSVL.

This rearrangement joins TRBV6-5 to TRBJ1-1; 7 positions match TRBD1. The CDR3 sequence is 15 residues long. Germline values: CDR1 MNHEY, CDR2 SVGAGI. V shed 2 bases, J shed 3 bases, and the junction held 6 bases outside the gene matches. The chain's CDR3 is CASSYTTGAYTEAFF. CDR3 bases: TGTGCCAGCAGTTACACCACAGGGGCGTACACTGAAGCTTTCTTT.

This clonotype was detected many times. V usage is TRBV6-2 or TRBV6-3 and J usage is TRBJ2-7; 8 positions agree with TRBD1. V lost 5 bases to trimming and J lost 3 bases; unmatched junction nucleotides: 15. The CDR3 length is 17 residues. Germline CDR1 and CDR2: MNHEY and SVGEGT. CDR3 DNA sequence: TGTGCCAGCAGTACCCCGTCGGGGACAGGCTCAATCTACGAGCAGTACTTC. Protein: CASSTPSGTGSIYEQYF.

The sample holds a few counts of this clonotype. The chain carries TRBV28 and TRBJ2-7; D perhaps matches TRBD1 (6 bases). Looked up from germline, CDR1 is MDHEN and CDR2 is SYDVKM. Trimming left V 10 bases short and J 2 bases short, with 9 bases between. CDR3 size: 11 residues. The CDR3 loop is CATQGAYEQYF. The CDR3 bases are TGTGCCACACAGGGAGCCTACGAGCAGTACTTC.

This clonotype was observed at least ten times. The chain recombines TRBV7-2 with TRBJ2-4; weak D call: TRBD1 (6 bases). The germline gives CDR1 SGHTA, CDR2 FQGNSA. This CDR3 is 17 amino acids long. Trimming removed 0 bases from V and 0 bases from J, with 12 bases in between. The CDR3 DNA sequence: TGTGCCAGCAGCTTAGCTCCCCAGGGGACAGCCAAAAACATTCAGTACTTC. Translating gives CASSLAPQGTAKNIQYF.

CDR3 in amino acids: CASSSGAEFLHF. CDR3 nucleotides: TGTGCCAGCAGCTCCGGGGCCGAATTCCTCCACTTT. The V and J genes are TRBV12-3 or TRBV12-4 and TRBJ1-6; tentatively, D is TRBD1 (5 bases). Deletions cut 6 bases from V and 15 bases from J, with 15 bases between. The CDR3 consists of 12 residues.

This clonotype showed up many times. The chain joins TRBV12-3 or TRBV12-4 to TRBJ1-2, with a possible D match to TRBD1 (5 bases). This CDR3 comprises 13 residues. V gave up 5 bases and J gave up 2 bases, with 9 bases separating them. CDR3 DNA: TGTGCCAGCAGTAAGGGGCTGAACTATGGCTACACCTTC. Translation gives CASSKGLNYGYTF.

Only a few counts were recorded for this clonotype. The chain links TRBV6-2 or TRBV6-3 to TRBJ2-5; D is ambiguous. Germline CDR1 reads MNHEY; CDR2 reads SVGEGT. V dropped 1 base and J dropped 2 bases, with 5 bases sitting between them. The CDR3 sequence is 13 residues long. Here the CDR3 DNA reads TGTGCCAGCAGTTACTTCGGGCAAGAGACCCAGTACTTC. Its translation is CASSYFGQETQYF.

This chain uses TRBV27 with TRBJ1-2; D call uncertain. This CDR3 has 13 amino acids. CDR1 MNHEY and CDR2 SMNVEV come from the germline V gene (reference sequence). Trimming cost V 4 bases and J 3 bases, with 9 bases left between them. DNA of the CDR3: TGTGCCAGCAGTTATCGGCAGTACTATGGCTACACCTTC. The encoded protein is CASSYRQYYGYTF.

V and J are TRBV20-1 and TRBJ2-7, with D possibly TRBD1 on 5 matching bases. Germline-derived CDR1 and CDR2 are DFQATT and SNEGSKA (reference sequence). Trimming pared 0 bases from V and 3 bases from J, leaving 30 bases between. The CDR3 has 20 amino acids. CDR3 protein: CSARDQTAHEPSQENYEQYF. In DNA form, the CDR3 reads TGCAGTGCTAGAGACCAGACAGCACACGAGCCAAGCCAAGAAAACTACGAGCAGTACTTC.

The chain joins TRBV5-1 to TRBJ1-2; 7 positions match TRBD1. The V segment lost 3 bases and the J segment 4 bases; nucleotides outside the gene matches: 9. This CDR3 contains 15 residues. Germline values: CDR1 SGHRS, CDR2 YFSETQ. DNA of the CDR3: TGCGCCAGCAGCTCTCCGGGACAGCACCTCTATGGCTACACCTTC. It codes for CASSSPGQHLYGYTF. Filled out from reference TRBV5-1 and TRBJ1-2, the complete variable domain reads KAGVTQTPRYLIKTRGQQVTLSCSPISGHRSVSWYQQTPGQGLQFLFEYFSETQRNKGNFPGRFSGRQFSNSRSEMNVSTLELGDSALYLCASSSPGQHLYGYTFGSGTRLTVV.

This clonotype was detected ten times or more. The rearrangement links TRBV5-1 to TRBJ2-7; 9 positions match TRBD1. Germline CDR1 is SGHRS and CDR2 is YFSETQ. The ends lost 4 bases at V and 5 bases at J; junction bases unmatched: 10. The CDR3 totals 15 residues. CDR3 residues: CASSPTDRGPNEQYF. CDR3 coding DNA: TGCGCCAGCAGCCCCACGGACAGGGGCCCCAACGAGCAGTACTTC.